This T cell receptor beta chain was captured in a study of T-cell reconstitution after alpha-beta-depleted transplantation in children. This CDR3 is 17 amino acids long. Germline V CDR1 and CDR2: ENHRY, SYGVKD. V gave up 7 bases and J gave up 0 bases, with 21 bases separating them. For TCRbeta, the library was prepared with unique molecular identifiers. One entry per CDR3 protein, called by TCRdb with MiXCR from the PCR reads. The sample lists roughly 500,000 distinct CDR3 sequences, over 25% occurring once. This TCR was recovered from a human donor who donated a stem cell graft to a child with aplastic anemia. The sequencing here drew on PBMCs from the stem cell graft donor, taken from the stem cell graft. The V call is TRBV10-3, the J call TRBJ1-2; TRBD1 might be the D (6 bases). The CDR3 nucleotides read TGTGCCATCACCACACTGCCCCCAGGGGAACCTAACTATGGCTACACCTTC. Its protein is CAITTLPPGEPNYGYTF.